The 5 T cell receptor beta chains in this list originate from one sample, sequenced in a study of T cells in localized non-small cell lung cancer. The repertoire was sequenced with immunoSEQ multiplex PCR; TCRdb's copy has only in-frame clones and lacks some. This sample has about 30,000 clones, with roughly 91% found just once. This material consisted of peripheral blood, taken before any cancer treatment. The receptor source for this set is a female donor at least 60 years old with stage III squamous cell lung carcinoma.

This clone appeared once. The V gene is TRBV19, the J gene TRBJ2-3; 9 nucleotides agree with TRBD1. V was clipped by 6 bases and J by 6 bases; unmatched bases: 4. Germline loops: CDR1 LNHDA, CDR2 SQIVND (reference sequence). This CDR3 is 13 amino acids long. CDR3 sequence: CASRQGAADTQYF. CDR3 in DNA: TGTGCCAGTAGACAGGGGGCAGCGGATACGCAGTATTTT.

The chain carries TRBV28 and TRBJ1-5; possibly TRBD1 for D (5 bases). Trimming pared 3 bases from V and 7 bases from J, leaving 10 bases between. This CDR3 region has 13 residues. Germline-derived CDR1 and CDR2 are MDHEN and SYDVKM. CDR3 residues: CASSFGATQPQHF. The CDR3 region has the DNA TGTGCCAGCAGTTTCGGGGCTACGCAGCCCCAGCATTTT.

This chain uses TRBV7-9 with TRBJ2-1; no firm D call. Germline values: CDR1 SEHNR, CDR2 FQNEAQ (reference sequence). The V end lost 5 bases, the J end lost 5 bases, and 16 bases lay between the germline ends. The CDR3 has 15 amino acids. The CDR3 loop is CASSPRGSRDNEQFF. CDR3 coding DNA: TGTGCCAGCAGCCCCCGTGGCAGCCGGGACAATGAGCAGTTCTTC.

This chain links TRBV6-1 with TRBJ2-7; D remains unclear. V dropped 2 bases and J dropped 3 bases, with 5 bases sitting between them. Germline values: CDR1 MNHNS, CDR2 SASEGT. The CDR3 is made up of 12 amino acids. The CDR3 sequence is CASSEYRYEQYF. The DNA of the CDR3 is TGTGCCAGCAGTGAATACCGCTACGAGCAGTACTTC.

The chain combines TRBV6-5 with TRBJ2-3, with 7 bases identical to TRBD1. CDR1 is MNHEY, CDR2 SVGAGI, per germline. This CDR3 region has 12 residues. V lost 6 bases to trimming and J lost 8 bases; unmatched junction nucleotides: 5. CDR3 amino acids: CASSNRGGTQYF. The CDR3 DNA reads as TGTGCCAGCAGCAACAGGGGTGGTACGCAGTATTTT.